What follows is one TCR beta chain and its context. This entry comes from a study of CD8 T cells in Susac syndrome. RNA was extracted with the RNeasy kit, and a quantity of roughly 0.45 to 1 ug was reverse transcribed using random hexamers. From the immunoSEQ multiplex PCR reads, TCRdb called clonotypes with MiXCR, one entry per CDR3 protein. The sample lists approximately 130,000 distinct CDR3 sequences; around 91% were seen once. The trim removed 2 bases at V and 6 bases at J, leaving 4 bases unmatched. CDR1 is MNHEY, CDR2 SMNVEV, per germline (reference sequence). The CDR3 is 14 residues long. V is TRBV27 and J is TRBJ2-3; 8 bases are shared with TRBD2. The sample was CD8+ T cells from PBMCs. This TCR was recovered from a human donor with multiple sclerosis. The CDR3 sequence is CASSLREGFDTQYF. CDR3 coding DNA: TGTGCCAGCAGTTTACGGGAGGGGTTCGATACGCAGTATTTT.